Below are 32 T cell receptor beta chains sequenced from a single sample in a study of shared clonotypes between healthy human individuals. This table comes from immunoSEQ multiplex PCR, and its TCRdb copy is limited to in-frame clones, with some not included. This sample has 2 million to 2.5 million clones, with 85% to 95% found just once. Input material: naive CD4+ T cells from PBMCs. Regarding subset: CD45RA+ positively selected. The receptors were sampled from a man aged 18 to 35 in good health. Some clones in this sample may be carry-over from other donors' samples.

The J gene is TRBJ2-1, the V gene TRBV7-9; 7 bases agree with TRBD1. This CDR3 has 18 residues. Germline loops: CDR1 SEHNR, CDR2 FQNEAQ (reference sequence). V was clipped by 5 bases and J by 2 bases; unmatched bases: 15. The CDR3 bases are TGTGCCAGCAGCCTCCTAATTCCCCACAGGGGTCCCTACAATGAGCAGTTCTTC. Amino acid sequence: CASSLLIPHRGPYNEQFF.

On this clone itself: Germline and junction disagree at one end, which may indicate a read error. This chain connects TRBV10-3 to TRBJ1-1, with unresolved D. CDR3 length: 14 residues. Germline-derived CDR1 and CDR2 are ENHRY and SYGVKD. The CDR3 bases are TGTGCCAGCAGTGGAATGGACCTGGCCACTGAAGCTTTCTTT. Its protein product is CASSGMDLATEAFF.

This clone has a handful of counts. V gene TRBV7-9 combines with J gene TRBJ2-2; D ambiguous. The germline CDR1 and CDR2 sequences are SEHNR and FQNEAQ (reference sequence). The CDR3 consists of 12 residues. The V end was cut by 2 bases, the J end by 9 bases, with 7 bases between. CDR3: CASSLSLRELFF. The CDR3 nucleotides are TGTGCCAGCAGCTTATCACTCAGGGAGCTGTTTTTT.

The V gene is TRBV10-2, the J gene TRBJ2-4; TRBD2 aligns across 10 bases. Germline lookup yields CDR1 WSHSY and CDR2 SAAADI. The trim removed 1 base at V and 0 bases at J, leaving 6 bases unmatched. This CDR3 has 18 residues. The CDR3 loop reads CASSELASGRLAKNIQYF. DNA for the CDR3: TGCGCCAGCAGTGAGTTGGCTAGCGGGAGACTAGCCAAAAACATTCAGTACTTC.

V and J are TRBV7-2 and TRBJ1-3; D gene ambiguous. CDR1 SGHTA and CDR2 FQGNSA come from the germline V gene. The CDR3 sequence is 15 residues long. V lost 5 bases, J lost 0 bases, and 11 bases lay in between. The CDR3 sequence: CASSPDKGSGNTIYF. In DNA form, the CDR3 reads TGTGCCAGCAGCCCAGATAAGGGCTCTGGAAACACCATATATTTT.

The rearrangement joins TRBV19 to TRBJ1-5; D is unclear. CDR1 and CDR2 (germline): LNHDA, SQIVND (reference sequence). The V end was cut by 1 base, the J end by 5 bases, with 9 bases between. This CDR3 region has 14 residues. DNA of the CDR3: TGTGCCAGTAGTATAGGTGTAGGAGATCAGCCCCAGCATTTT. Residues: CASSIGVGDQPQHF.

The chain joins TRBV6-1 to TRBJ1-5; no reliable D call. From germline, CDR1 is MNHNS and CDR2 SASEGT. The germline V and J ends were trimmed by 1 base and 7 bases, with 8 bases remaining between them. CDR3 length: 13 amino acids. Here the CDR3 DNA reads TGTGCCAGCAGTGAAGAGGGTAGGCAGCCCCAGCATTTT. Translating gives CASSEEGRQPQHF.

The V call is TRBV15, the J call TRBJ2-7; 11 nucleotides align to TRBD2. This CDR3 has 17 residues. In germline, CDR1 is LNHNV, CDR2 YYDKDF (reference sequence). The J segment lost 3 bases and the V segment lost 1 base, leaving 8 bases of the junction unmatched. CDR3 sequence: CATSRALGLAGGYEQYF. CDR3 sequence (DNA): TGTGCCACCAGCAGAGCGTTAGGCCTAGCGGGAGGCTACGAGCAGTACTTC.

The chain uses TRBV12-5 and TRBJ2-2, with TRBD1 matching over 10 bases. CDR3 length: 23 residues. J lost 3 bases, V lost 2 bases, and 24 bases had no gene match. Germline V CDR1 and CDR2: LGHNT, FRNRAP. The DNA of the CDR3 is TGTGCTAGTGGTTTGCCCGCCCTCTTCCCGGGACAGGGGATAAGGTTAGACACCGGGGAGCTGTTTTTT. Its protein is CASGLPALFPGQGIRLDTGELFF. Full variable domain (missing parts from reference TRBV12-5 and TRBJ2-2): DARVTQTPRHKVTEMGQEVTMRCQPILGHNTVFWYRQTMMQGLELLAYFRNRAPLDDSGMPKDRFSAEMPDATLATLKIQPSEPRDSAVYFCASGLPALFPGQGIRLDTGELFFGEGSRLTVL.

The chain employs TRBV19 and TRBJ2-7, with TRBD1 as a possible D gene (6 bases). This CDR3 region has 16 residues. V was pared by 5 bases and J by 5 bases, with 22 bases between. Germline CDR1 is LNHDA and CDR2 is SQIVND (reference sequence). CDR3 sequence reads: CASSEYSGTRHNEQYF. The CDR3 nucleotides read TGTGCCAGTAGTGAATACTCCGGGACAAGACACAACGAGCAGTACTTC.

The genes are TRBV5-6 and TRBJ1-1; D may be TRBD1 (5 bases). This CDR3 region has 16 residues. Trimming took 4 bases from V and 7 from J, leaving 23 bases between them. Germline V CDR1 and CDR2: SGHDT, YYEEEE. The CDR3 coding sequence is TGTGCCAGCAGCAAAGACCGGGGACGAGACGCGAGTGAAGCTTTCTTT. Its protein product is CASSKDRGRDASEAFF.

This chain's CDR3 is CASSIRQGVGGANVLTF. The CDR3 DNA follows: TGTGCCAGTAGTATTAGGCAGGGAGTAGGTGGGGCCAACGTCCTGACTTTC. The rearrangement joins TRBV19 to TRBJ2-6; D possibly matches TRBD1 or TRBD2 (5 bases each). V lost 3 bases, J lost 3 bases, and 15 bases lay in between. This CDR3 has 17 residues. In germline, CDR1 is LNHDA, CDR2 SQIVND (reference sequence).

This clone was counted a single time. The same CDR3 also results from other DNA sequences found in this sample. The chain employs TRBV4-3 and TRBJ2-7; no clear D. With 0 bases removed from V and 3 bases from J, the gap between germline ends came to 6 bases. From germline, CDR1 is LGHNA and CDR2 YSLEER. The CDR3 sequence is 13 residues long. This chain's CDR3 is CASSQDLGYEQYF. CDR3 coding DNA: TGCGCCAGCAGCCAAGATCTCGGCTACGAGCAGTACTTC.

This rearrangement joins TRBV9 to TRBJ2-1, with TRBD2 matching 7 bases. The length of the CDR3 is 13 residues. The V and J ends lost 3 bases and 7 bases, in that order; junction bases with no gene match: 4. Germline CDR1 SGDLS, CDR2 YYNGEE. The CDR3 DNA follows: TGTGCCAGCAGCGCCGGACTAGAGAATGAGCAGTTCTTC. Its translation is CASSAGLENEQFF.

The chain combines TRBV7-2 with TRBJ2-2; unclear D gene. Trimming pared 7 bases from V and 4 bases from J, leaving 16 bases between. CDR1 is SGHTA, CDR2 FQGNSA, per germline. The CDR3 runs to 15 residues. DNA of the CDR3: TGTGCCAGCACCGTATCAAGGTCGGGCACCGGGGAGCTGTTTTTT. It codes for CASTVSRSGTGELFF. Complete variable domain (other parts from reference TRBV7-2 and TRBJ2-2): GAGVSQSPSNKVTEKGKDVELRCDPISGHTALYWYRQSLGQGLEFLIYFQGNSAPDKSGLPSDRFSAERTGGSVSTLTIQRTQQEDSAVYLCASTVSRSGTGELFFGEGSRLTVL.

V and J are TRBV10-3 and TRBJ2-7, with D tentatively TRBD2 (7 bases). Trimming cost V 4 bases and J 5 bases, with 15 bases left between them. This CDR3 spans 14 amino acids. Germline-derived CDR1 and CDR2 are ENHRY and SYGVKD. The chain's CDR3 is CAISVRGGYDEQYF. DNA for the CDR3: TGTGCCATCAGTGTTAGGGGGGGTTACGACGAGCAGTACTTC.

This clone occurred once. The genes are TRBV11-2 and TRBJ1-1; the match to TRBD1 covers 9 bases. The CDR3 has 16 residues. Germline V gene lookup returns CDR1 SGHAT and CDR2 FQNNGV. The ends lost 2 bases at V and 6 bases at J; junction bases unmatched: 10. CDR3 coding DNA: TGTGCCAGCAGCTTAAGGTCAACAGGGGGCGTCGCTGAAGCTTTCTTT. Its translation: CASSLRSTGGVAEAFF.

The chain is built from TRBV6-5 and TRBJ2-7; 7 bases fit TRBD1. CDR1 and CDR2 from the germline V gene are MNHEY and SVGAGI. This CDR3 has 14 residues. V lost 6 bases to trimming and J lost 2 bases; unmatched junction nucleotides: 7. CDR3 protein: CASRRMDRPYEQYF. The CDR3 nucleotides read TGTGCCAGCAGGCGAATGGACAGGCCCTACGAGCAGTACTTC.

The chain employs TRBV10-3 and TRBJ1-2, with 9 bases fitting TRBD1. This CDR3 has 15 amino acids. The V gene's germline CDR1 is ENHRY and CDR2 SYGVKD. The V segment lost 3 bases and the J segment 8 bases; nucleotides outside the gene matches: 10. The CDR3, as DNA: TGTGCCATCAGTGACCCCCGGGACAGGGAAAGGGGCTACACCTTC. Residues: CAISDPRDRERGYTF.

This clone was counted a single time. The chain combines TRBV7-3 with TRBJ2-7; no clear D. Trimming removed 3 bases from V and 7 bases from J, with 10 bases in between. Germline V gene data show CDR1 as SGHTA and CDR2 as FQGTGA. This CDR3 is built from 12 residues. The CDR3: CASSFNMREQYF. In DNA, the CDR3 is TGTGCCAGCAGCTTCAACATGCGGGAGCAGTACTTC.

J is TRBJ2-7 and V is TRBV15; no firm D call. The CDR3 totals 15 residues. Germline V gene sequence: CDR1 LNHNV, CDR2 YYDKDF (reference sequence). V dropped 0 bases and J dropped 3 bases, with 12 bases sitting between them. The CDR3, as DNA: TGTGCCACCAGCAGAGATTCCGGATTCTACTACGAGCAGTACTTC. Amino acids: CATSRDSGFYYEQYF.

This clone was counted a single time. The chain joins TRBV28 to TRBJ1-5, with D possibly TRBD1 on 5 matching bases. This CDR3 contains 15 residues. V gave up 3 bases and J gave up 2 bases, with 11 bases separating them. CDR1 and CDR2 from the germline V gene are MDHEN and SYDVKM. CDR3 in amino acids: CASSLLGTRNQPQHF. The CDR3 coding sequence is TGTGCCAGCAGTTTGTTGGGGACTCGCAATCAGCCCCAGCATTTT.

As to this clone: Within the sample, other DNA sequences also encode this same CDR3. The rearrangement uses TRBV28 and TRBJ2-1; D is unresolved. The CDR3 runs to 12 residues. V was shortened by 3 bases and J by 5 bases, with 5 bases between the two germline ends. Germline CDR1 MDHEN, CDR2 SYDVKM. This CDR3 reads CASSFRHNEQFF. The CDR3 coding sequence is TGTGCCAGCAGTTTCCGGCACAATGAGCAGTTCTTC.

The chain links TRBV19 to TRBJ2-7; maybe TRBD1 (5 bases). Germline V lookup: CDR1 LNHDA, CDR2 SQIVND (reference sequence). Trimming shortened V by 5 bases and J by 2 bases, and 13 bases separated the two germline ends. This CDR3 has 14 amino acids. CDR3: CASSPRTLTYEQYF. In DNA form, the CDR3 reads TGTGCCAGTAGTCCCCGGACACTTACCTACGAGCAGTACTTC.

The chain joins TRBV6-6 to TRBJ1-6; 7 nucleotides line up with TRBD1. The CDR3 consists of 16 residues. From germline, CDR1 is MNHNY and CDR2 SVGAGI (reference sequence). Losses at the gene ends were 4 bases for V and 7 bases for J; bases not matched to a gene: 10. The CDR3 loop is CASSSTRQGGNSPLHF. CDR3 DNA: TGTGCCAGCAGTTCCACCAGACAGGGCGGGAATTCACCCCTCCACTTT.

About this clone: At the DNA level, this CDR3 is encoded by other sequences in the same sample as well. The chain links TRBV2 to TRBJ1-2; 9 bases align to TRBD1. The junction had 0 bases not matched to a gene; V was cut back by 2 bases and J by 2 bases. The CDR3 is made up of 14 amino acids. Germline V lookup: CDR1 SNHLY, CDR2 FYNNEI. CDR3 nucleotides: TGTGCCAGCAGTGAAACAGGGGGCAACTATGGCTACACCTTC. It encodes CASSETGGNYGYTF.

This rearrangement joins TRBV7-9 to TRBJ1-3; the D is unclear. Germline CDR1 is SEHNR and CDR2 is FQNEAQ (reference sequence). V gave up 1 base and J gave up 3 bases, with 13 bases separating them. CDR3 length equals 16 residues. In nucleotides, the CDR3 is TGTGCCAGCAGCTTAGTAGGGTTATCCGGTGGAAACACCATATATTTT. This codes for CASSLVGLSGGNTIYF.

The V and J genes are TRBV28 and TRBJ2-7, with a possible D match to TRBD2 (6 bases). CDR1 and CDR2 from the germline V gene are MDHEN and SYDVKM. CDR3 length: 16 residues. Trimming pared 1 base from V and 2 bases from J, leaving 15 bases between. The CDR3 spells CASSLFGGMGTYEQYF. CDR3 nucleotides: TGTGCCAGCAGTTTATTCGGGGGAATGGGCACCTACGAGCAGTACTTC.

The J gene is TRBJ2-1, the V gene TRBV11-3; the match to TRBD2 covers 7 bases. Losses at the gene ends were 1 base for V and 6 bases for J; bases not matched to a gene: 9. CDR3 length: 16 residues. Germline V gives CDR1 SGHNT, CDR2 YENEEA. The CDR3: CASSLVRAGVTNEQFF. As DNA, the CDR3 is TGTGCCAGCAGCTTAGTTCGGGCGGGAGTAACCAATGAGCAGTTCTTC.

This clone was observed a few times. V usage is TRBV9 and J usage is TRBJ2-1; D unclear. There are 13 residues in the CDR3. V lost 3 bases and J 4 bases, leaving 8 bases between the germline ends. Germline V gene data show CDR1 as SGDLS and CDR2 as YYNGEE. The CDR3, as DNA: TGTGCCAGCAGCGCGTACGGGTACAATGAGCAGTTCTTC. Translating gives CASSAYGYNEQFF.

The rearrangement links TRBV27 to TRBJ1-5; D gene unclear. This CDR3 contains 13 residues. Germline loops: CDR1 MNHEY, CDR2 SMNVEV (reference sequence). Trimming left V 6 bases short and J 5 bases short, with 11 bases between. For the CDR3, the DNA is TGTGCCAGCAGGAGGGCCTGGGATCAGCCCCAGCATTTT. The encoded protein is CASRRAWDQPQHF.

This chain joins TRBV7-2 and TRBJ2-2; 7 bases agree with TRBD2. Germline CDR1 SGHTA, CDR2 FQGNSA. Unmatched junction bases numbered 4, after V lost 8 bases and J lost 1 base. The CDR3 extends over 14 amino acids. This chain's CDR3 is CASRSGLNTGELFF. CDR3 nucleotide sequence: TGTGCCAGCCGTAGCGGGCTGAACACCGGGGAGCTGTTTTTT.